This T cell receptor delta chain comes out of a study of Vδ1+ human thymocytes. Regarding the study as a whole: Highly polyclonal TRG and TRD repertoires with Gaussian CDR3 length distributions appeared in thymus. Thymic delta-chain repertoires held roughly 20% Vdelta2 sequences and few Vdelta3, despite high sort purity.

With 0 bases clipped from V and 0 bases from J, the junction kept 20 bases outside the gene matches. This CDR3 is built from 22 residues. Germline CDR1 and CDR2: TSWWSYY and QGS. This clone has a handful of counts. Its antigen remains unidentified. Sequences come from RNA converted to cDNA by reverse transcription. Pooled V-gene forward primers with one constant-region reverse primer generated the CDR3 amplicons by multiplex PCR. TCRdb used CATT to re-call clones from the multiplex PCR reads. The table shows approximately 24,000 delta-chain clones, with around 7.7% occurring only once. The specimen sequenced was Vdelta1+ gamma-delta thymocytes from the thymus. Subset denoted: FACS-sorted CD3+ TCRalphabeta- TCRVdelta1+ TCRVdelta2- thymocytes. The clonotype originates from a girl less than two years old who had congenital heart surgery. This chain joins TRDV1 and TRDJ1; 9 bases align to TRDD3. CDR3 sequence (DNA): TGTGCTCTTGGGGAACTGAGAGCTACGAGGGGTACTGGGGGACTATACACCGATAAACTCATCTTT. Amino acids: CALGELRATRGTGGLYTDKLIF.